This T cell receptor beta chain derives from a study of CD8+CD57+ T cells in acquired aplastic anemia. CDR3 and TCR beta VDJ profiling relied on a genomic DNA template. TCRdb re-called the reads with MiXCR, one entry per CDR3 protein. The sample carries under 200,000 distinct CDR3 sequences, around 47% recorded once. Trimming shortened V by 8 bases and J by 6 bases, and 16 bases separated the two germline ends. Looked up from germline, CDR1 is ENHRY and CDR2 is SYGVKD. This CDR3 has 13 amino acids. This clonotype was seen a handful of times. The sequenced patients had an expansion of CD8+CD57+ cells seen by flow cytometry. All participating patients were living with severe acquired aplastic anemia.

The TCR originated in a human donor with aplastic anemia. Sequencing was carried out using sorted CD4+, CD8+, or CD8+CD57+ T cells (not recorded which) from PBMCs. This rearrangement joins TRBV10-3 to TRBJ1-1, with D possibly TRBD1 on 6 matching bases. DNA of the CDR3: TGTGCCATCGGTACACAGGGAGGTGCTGAAGCTTTCTTT. It specifies CAIGTQGGAEAFF.